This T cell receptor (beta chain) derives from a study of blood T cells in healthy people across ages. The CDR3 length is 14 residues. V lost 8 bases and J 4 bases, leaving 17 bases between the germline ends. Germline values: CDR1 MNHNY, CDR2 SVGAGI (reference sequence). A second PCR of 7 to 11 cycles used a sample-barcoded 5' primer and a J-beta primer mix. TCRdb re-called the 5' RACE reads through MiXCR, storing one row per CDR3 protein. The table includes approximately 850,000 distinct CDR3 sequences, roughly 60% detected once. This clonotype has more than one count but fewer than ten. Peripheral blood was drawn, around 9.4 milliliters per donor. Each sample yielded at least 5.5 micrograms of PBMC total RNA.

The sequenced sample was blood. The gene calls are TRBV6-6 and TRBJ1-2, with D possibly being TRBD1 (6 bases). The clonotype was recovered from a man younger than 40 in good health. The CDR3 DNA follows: TGTGCCAGCGGGACACCAGTGGGTCCCTATGGCTACACCTTC. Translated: CASGTPVGPYGYTF.